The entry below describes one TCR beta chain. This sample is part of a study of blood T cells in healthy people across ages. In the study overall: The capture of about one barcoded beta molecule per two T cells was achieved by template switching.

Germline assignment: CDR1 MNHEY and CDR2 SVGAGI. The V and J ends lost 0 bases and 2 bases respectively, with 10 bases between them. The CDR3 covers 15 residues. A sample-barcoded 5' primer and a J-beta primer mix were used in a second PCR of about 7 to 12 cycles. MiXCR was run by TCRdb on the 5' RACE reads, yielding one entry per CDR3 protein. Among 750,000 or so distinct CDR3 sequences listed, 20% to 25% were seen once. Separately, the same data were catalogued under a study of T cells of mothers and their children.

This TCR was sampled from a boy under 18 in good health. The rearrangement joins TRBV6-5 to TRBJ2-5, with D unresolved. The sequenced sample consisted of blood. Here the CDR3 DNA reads TGTGCCAGCAGTTACTCTGCAGGTGTACAAGAGACCCAGTACTTC. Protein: CASSYSAGVQETQYF.